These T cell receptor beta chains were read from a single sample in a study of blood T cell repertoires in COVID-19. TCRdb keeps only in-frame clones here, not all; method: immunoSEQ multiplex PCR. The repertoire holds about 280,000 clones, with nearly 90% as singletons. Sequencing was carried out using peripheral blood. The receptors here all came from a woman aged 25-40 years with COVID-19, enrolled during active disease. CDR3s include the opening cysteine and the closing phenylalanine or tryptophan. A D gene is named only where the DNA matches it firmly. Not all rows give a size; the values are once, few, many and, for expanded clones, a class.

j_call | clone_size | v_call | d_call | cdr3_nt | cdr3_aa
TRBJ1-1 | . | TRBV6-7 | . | TGTGCCAGCAGTTACTCGATGCCCCAGAGACAGGCGGACACTGAAGCTTTCTTT | CASSYSMPQRQADTEAFF
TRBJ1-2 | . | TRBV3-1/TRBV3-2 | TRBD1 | TGTGCCAGCAGCCAAGGAAGGGGGCAAAGCACCTTC | CASSQGRGQSTF
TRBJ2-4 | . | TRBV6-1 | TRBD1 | TGTGCCAGCAGTGAACGGGACAGGGGTTCTGGCATTCAGTACTTC | CASSERDRGSGIQYF
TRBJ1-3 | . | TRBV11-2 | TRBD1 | TGTGCCAGCAGCGACAGGGATACAGGAAACACCATATATTTT | CASSDRDTGNTIYF
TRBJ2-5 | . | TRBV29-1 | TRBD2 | TGCAGCGGACTAGCGGGGGGGGCAGAGACCCAGTACTTC | CSGLAGGAETQYF
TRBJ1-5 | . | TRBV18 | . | TGTGCCAGCTCACTTTTCGAGCGAGGCAATCAGCCCCAGCATTTT | CASSLFERGNQPQHF
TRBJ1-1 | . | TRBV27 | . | TGTGCCAGCAGTTTACAGGGGAACACTGAAGCTTTCTTT | CASSLQGNTEAFF
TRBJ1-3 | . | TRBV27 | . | TGTGCCAGCAGTTCTCTGGACACCTTGGGAGGAAACACCATATATTTT | CASSSLDTLGGNTIYF
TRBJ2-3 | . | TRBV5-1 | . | TGCGCCAGCAGCCCACAGGGCCGGGATACGCAGTATTTT | CASSPQGRDTQYF
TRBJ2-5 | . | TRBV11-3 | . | TGTGCCAGCAGCTTCCCAGGCCAAGAGACCCAGTACTTC | CASSFPGQETQYF
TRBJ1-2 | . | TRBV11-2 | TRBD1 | TGTGCCAGCAGCGCAGGGACAGGGCCTCTTAACTATGGCTACACCTTC | CASSAGTGPLNYGYTF
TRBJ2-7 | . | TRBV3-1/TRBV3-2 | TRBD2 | TGTGCCAGTTCCCCGACTAGCGGGGAATACGAGCAGTACTTC | CASSPTSGEYEQYF
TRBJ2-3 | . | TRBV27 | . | TGTGCCAGCACCCCCGGGTATGGGTCAGATACGCAGTATTTT | CASTPGYGSDTQYF
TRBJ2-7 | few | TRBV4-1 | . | TGCGCCAGCAGCCAAGATTGGGCATTCTCCTACGAGCAGTACTTC | CASSQDWAFSYEQYF
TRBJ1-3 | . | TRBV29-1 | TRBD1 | TGCAGCGTTGAGGCCGGACAGGGGATACGAAACACCATATATTTT | CSVEAGQGIRNTIYF
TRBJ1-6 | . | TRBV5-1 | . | TGCGCCAGCAGCTTGGTAGGCGGAAGGAATTCACCCCCCCACTTT | CASSLVGGRNSPPHF
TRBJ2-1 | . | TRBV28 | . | TGTGCCAGCAGTTCCGAGGGGGATGAGCAGTTCTTC | CASSSEGDEQFF
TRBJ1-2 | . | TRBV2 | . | TGTGCCACAGCCTCAGGACCTTGGAGGGGCTACACCTTC | CATASGPWRGYTF
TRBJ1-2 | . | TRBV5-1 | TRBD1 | TGCGCCAGCAGCTTGTTCCCGGGACAGGGGGCGGGTGGCTATGGCTACACCTTC | CASSLFPGQGAGGYGYTF
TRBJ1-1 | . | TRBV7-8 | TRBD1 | TGTGCCAGCAGCTTAGGGGGGACAGTCTTGGCTGAAGCTTTCTTT | CASSLGGTVLAEAFF
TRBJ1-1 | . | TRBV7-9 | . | TGTGCCAGCAGCTCCCAAAACACTGAAGCTTTCTTT | CASSSQNTEAFF
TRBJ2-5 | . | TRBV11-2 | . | TGTGCCAGCAGCTTAACGAACAGCCCCCAATTGGAGACCCAGTACTTC | CASSLTNSPQLETQYF
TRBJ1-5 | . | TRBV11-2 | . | TGTGCCAGCAGCTTTTCCGGGAATCAGCCCCAGCATTTT | CASSFSGNQPQHF
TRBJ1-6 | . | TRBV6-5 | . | TGTGCCAGTCTACCAGACAGAAATAATTCACCCCTCCACTTT | CASLPDRNNSPLHF
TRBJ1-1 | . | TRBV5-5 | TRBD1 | TGTGCCAGCAGCTGGGGACAGGGCCTCATGAACACTGAAGCTTTCTTT | CASSWGQGLMNTEAFF
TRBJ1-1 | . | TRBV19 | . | TGTGCCAGCAGGGGTGGGAACACTGAAGCTTTCTTT | CASRGGNTEAFF
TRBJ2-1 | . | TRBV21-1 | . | TGTGCCAGCAGCCCGGGGGAGGGGATAGGCTATGAGCAGTTCTTC | CASSPGEGIGYEQFF
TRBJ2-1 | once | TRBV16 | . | TGTGCCAGCAGCCTGGACAGATACAATGAGCAGTTCTTC | CASSLDRYNEQFF
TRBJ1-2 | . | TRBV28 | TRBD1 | TGTGCCAGCAGCCCACAGGGACAGTTCAACTATGGCTACACCTTC | CASSPQGQFNYGYTF
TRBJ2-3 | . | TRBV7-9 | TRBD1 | TGTGCCAGCAGCCCACAGGGGCCAGATACGCAGTATTTT | CASSPQGPDTQYF
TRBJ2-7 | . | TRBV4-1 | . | TGCGCCAGCAGCCAAGGATGGGGCAGTAGCTCCTACGAGCAGTACTTC | CASSQGWGSSSYEQYF
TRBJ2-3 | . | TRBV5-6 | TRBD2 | TGTGCCAGCAGCTCCCGGGGGGGGGCAGTTGGTGGCACAGATACGCAGTATTTT | CASSSRGGAVGGTDTQYF
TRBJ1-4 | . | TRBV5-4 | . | TGTGCCAGCAGCTCCACCCCGCGACGGGGGGAAAAACTGTTTTTT | CASSSTPRRGEKLFF
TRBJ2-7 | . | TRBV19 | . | TGTGCCAGTAGTATTGGGCAGCCCTACGAGCAGTACTTC | CASSIGQPYEQYF
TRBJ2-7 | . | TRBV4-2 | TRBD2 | TGTGCCAGCAGCGCCCCGGGACTACTACACTACGAGCAGTACTTC | CASSAPGLLHYEQYF
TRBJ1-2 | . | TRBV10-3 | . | TGTGCCATCAGTGGGTCCGGGACCGAGGAGGGATGGGCTAACTATGGCTACACCTTC | CAISGSGTEEGWANYGYTF
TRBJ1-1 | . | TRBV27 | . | TGTGCCAGCAGTTTATCCCCCCTCACTGAAGCTTTCTTT | CASSLSPLTEAFF
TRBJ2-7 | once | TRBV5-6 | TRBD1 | TGTGCCAGCAGCTCTCCCCGGGACAGAGTAGGCGAGCAGTACTTC | CASSSPRDRVGEQYF
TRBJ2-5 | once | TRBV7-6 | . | TGTGCCAGCAGCTTCCCCTCGGACGCAACTAGCTTCTGGTCAGAGACCCAGTACTTC | CASSFPSDATSFWSETQYF
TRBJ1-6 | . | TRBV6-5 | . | TGTGCCAGCAGTTACGCGGGGACCATTAATTCACCCCTCCACTTT | CASSYAGTINSPLHF
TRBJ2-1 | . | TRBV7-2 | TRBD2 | TGTGCCAGCAGCGAGGGGATCCGAGAGCGGGGGCCCTACAATGAGCAGTTCTTC | CASSEGIRERGPYNEQFF
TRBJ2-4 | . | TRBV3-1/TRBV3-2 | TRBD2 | TGTGCCAGCAGTCGACTAGCGGGGGGGCTGGCCAAAAACATTCAGTACTTC | CASSRLAGGLAKNIQYF
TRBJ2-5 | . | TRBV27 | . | TGTGCCAGCAGAGACTGGGAGACCCAGTACTTC | CASRDWETQYF
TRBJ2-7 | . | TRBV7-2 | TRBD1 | TGTGCCAGCAGCTTCACCGGGACAGGGGCCGCCTACGAGCAGTACTTC | CASSFTGTGAAYEQYF
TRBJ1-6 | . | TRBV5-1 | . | TGCGCCAGCAGCTTGGGGGACAATAGCTCACCCCTCCACTTT | CASSLGDNSSPLHF
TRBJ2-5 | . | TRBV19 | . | TGTGCCAGTAGCCCTATACCGACAGCCGAAGAGACCCAGTACTTC | CASSPIPTAEETQYF
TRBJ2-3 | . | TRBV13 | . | TGTGCCAGCAAACCAATAGGGGGCACAGATACGCAGTATTTT | CASKPIGGTDTQYF
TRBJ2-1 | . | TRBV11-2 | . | TGTGCCAGCAGTTTGGGGGGGCGGGGCAATGAGCAGTTCTTC | CASSLGGRGNEQFF
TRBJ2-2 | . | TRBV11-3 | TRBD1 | TGTGCCAGCAGCTCTCGGACAGGAGAGGCCGGGGAGCTGTTTTTT | CASSSRTGEAGELFF
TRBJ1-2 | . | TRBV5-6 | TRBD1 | TGTGCCAGCAGCTTTTCCCGGACAGGGCACTATGGCTACACCTTC | CASSFSRTGHYGYTF
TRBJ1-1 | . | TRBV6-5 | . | TGTGCCAGCAGCCTACAGGGACTACTGAACACTGAAGCTTTCTTT | CASSLQGLLNTEAFF
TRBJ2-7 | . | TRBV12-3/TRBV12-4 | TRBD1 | TGTGCCAGTAACAGGGGATTGTTGGGCGAGCAGTACTTC | CASNRGLLGEQYF
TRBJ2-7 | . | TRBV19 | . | TGTGCCAGTAGTATAGTGGCCTTATACGGGAAGGACGAGCAGTACTTC | CASSIVALYGKDEQYF
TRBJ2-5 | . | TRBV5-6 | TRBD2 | TGTGCCAGCAGCGGGCTGGGGAGGGAGGAGACCCAGTACTTC | CASSGLGREETQYF
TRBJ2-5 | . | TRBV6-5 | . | TGTGCCAGTTCTTGGAAGCCGAGCGTGTACTTC | CASSWKPSVYF
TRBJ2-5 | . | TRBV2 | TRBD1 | TGTGCCAGCAGTGGGACAGGGGTCAAAGAGACCCAGTACTTC | CASSGTGVKETQYF
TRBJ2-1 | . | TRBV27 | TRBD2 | TGTGCCAGCAGTCTAGCGGGGGGATCGAATGAGCAGTTCTTC | CASSLAGGSNEQFF